The rows below give T cell receptor beta chains drawn from one sample of a study of T cell repertoires in breast cancer. In TCRdb, the emulsion pairing reads were re-called with MiXCR into one record per CDR3 protein. This table has about 370 distinct CDR3 sequences, roughly 48% appearing once. The sequencing input was CD8+ T cells. The receptors were gathered from a pool of human donors with breast cancer or a healthy control (not recorded which). The CDR3 runs from the conserved cysteine through the conserved F or W. Fields, in order: V gene, J gene, clone size, D gene, CDR3 DNA, CDR3 protein. A D gene is named only where the DNA matches it firmly. The size field is filled for only some rows; it gives once, few, many or a size class.

v_gene: TRBV7-6
j_gene: TRBJ2-1
abundance: many
d_gene: .
CDR3nt: TGTGCCAGCAGCTCGGAGGGCCAGCTTGATGAGCAGTTCTTC
CDR3aa: CASSSEGQLDEQFF

v_gene: TRBV7-2
j_gene: TRBJ1-5
abundance: .
d_gene: .
CDR3nt: TGTGCCGGCAGCCGACGGGGCAGCAATCAGCCCCAGCATTTT
CDR3aa: CAGSRRGSNQPQHF

v_gene: TRBV7-3
j_gene: TRBJ1-1
abundance: .
d_gene: .
CDR3nt: TGTGCCAGCAGCTTAAGGTCGGACGGACACTCGAACACTGAAGCTTTCTTT
CDR3aa: CASSLRSDGHSNTEAFF

v_gene: TRBV7-2
j_gene: TRBJ2-3
abundance: .
d_gene: .
CDR3nt: TGTGCCAGCAGCCGGGCCCCCCACACAGATACGCAGTATTTT
CDR3aa: CASSRAPHTDTQYF

v_gene: TRBV6-8
j_gene: TRBJ2-3
abundance: many
d_gene: TRBD1
CDR3nt: TGTGCCAGCACCAAAGGGCGACAGGGTTCAGATACGCAGTATTTT
CDR3aa: CASTKGRQGSDTQYF

v_gene: TRBV6-1
j_gene: TRBJ2-1
abundance: .
d_gene: .
CDR3nt: TGTGCCAGCAGTTCCCCGGGGAACGAGCAGTTCTTC
CDR3aa: CASSSPGNEQFF

v_gene: TRBV10-3
j_gene: TRBJ2-7
abundance: .
d_gene: TRBD1
CDR3nt: TGTGCCATCAGCCGCAGGGGGCTCGGCGAGCAGTACTTC
CDR3aa: CAISRRGLGEQYF

v_gene: TRBV7-2
j_gene: TRBJ2-3
abundance: .
d_gene: .
CDR3nt: TGTGCCAGCAGCTTGGGCGGGAACACAGATACGCAGTATTTT
CDR3aa: CASSLGGNTDTQYF

v_gene: TRBV4-2
j_gene: TRBJ1-1
abundance: .
d_gene: .
CDR3nt: TGTGCCAGCGGCCAAGATACCTCGGCAGGGCACACTGAAGCTTTCTTT
CDR3aa: CASGQDTSAGHTEAFF

v_gene: TRBV7-2
j_gene: TRBJ2-7
abundance: .
d_gene: TRBD2
CDR3nt: TGTGCCAGCAGCCCCCTGACTAGCGGTTCCTACGAGCAGTACTTC
CDR3aa: CASSPLTSGSYEQYF

v_gene: TRBV7-3
j_gene: TRBJ1-6
abundance: .
d_gene: .
CDR3nt: TGTGCCAGCAGCTTAGCTGAAGGAGGAAATTCACTCCTCCACTTT
CDR3aa: CASSLAEGGNSLLHF